This TCR beta chain was observed in a study of cytomegalovirus exposure and HLA in healthy donors. Study context: Out of 150 million to 200 million T cells, an earlier analysis found 117 million unique TCR beta sequences in total.

Per the germline V gene, CDR1 is SGHNT and CDR2 is YENEEA. Trimming cost V 5 bases and J 0 bases, with 13 bases left between them. The CDR3 consists of 16 residues. General study results and limits: A few of the chains that were CMV-associated were confirmed in vitro to be specific for CMV antigens.

About this clone: Its cognate antigen is unknown.

Primers for the PCR totalled 60 Vbeta and 13 Jbeta. Assay: immunoSEQ multiplex PCR; the TCRdb copy retains only in-frame clones and omits some. The sample contains over 100,000 clones, about 80% of which appear only once. The chain joins TRBV11-3 to TRBJ2-2, with a weak D call TRBD2 (6 bases). This TCR came from a young woman in good health and CMV-seropositive. Sequencing input: PBMCs. Here the CDR3 reads CASSAGSGANTGELFF. Written as DNA, the CDR3 is TGTGCCAGCAGCGCCGGCTCGGGGGCGAACACCGGGGAGCTGTTTTTT.